The 25 T cell receptor beta chains listed next were all sequenced from one sample in a study of glioma-infiltrating T cells after dendritic cell vaccination. Sequencing was performed with immunoSEQ multiplex PCR; in TCRdb, only in-frame clones are kept and a portion is missing. There are around 90,000 clones in the sample; approximately 80% occur only once, and 5.5% to 7% lies in the top ten. The starting material was blood, obtained before dendritic cell vaccination. The receptors derive from a human donor with glioblastoma.

The chain carries TRBV5-1 and TRBJ2-1; weak D call: TRBD1 (5 bases). Germline V gives CDR1 SGHRS, CDR2 YFSETQ. The CDR3 is 13 residues long. Trimming stripped 6 bases from V and 9 bases from J, with 16 bases between. This CDR3 is CASNPRDRGEQFF. For the CDR3, the DNA is TGCGCCAGCAACCCCAGGGATAGGGGTGAGCAGTTCTTC.

This clone occurred once. This chain connects TRBV7-9 to TRBJ1-2; 7 bases match TRBD1. With 3 bases clipped from V and 2 bases from J, the junction kept 9 bases outside the gene matches. CDR3 size: 16 residues. The germline gives CDR1 SEHNR, CDR2 FQNEAQ (reference sequence). The CDR3 region has the DNA TGTGCCAGCAGCTTCCACTCCGGGACAGCCAACTATGGCTACACCTTC. It encodes CASSFHSGTANYGYTF.

The rearrangement links TRBV13 to TRBJ1-1; D may be TRBD1 (5 bases). Looked up from germline, CDR1 is PRHDT and CDR2 is FYEKMQ (reference sequence). Trimming stripped 0 bases from V and 2 bases from J, with 16 bases between. This CDR3 region has 17 residues. Here the CDR3 DNA reads TGTGCCAGCAGCTTAGGGCTCCGGGGGGTAGAAAACACTGAAGCTTTCTTT. Its translation: CASSLGLRGVENTEAFF.

J is TRBJ1-1 and V is TRBV6-1; the D is unclear. CDR3 length: 11 amino acids. V lost 3 bases and J lost 8, with 7 bases in between. The germline V gene encodes CDR1 MNHNS and CDR2 SASEGT. The CDR3 DNA is TGTGCCAGCAGTGACTATATAGAAGCTTTCTTT. This codes for CASSDYIEAFF.

The sample holds a few counts of this clone. The chain carries TRBV6-6 and TRBJ2-7; tentatively, D is TRBD2 (5 bases). The CDR3 length is 14 residues. V lost 10 bases to trimming and J lost 2 bases, with 18 bases between them. Germline V gives CDR1 MNHNY, CDR2 SVGAGI (reference sequence). The CDR3 reads CATAGGAITYEQYF. Written as DNA, the CDR3 is TGTGCCACCGCGGGTGGAGCCATAACCTACGAGCAGTACTTC.

This clone was counted a single time. The chain recombines TRBV6-5 with TRBJ1-2; 7 nucleotides line up with TRBD1. V dropped 0 bases and J dropped 3; count of bases not matched to a gene: 4. Germline CDR1 reads MNHEY; CDR2 reads SVGAGI. This CDR3 contains 15 residues. Here the CDR3 DNA reads TGTGCCAGCAGTTACTCGACAGGGTACGACTATGGCTACACCTTC. It is translated as CASSYSTGYDYGYTF.

The rearrangement joins TRBV27 to TRBJ1-5, with D possibly matching TRBD1 (6 bases). The CDR3 is made up of 13 amino acids. CDR1 MNHEY and CDR2 SMNVEV come from the germline V gene (reference sequence). Trimming removed 6 bases at V and 4 bases at J, with 10 bases between. The CDR3 DNA is TGTGCCAGCAGCGGACAGCTTAATCAGCCCCAGCATTTT. Translation gives CASSGQLNQPQHF.

The V and J genes are TRBV30 and TRBJ2-7; 7 positions match TRBD1. Germline loops: CDR1 GTSNPN, CDR2 SVGIG (reference sequence). Losses at the gene ends were 2 bases for V and 4 bases for J; bases not matched to a gene: 2. This CDR3 has 12 amino acids. CDR3 sequence (DNA): TGTGCCTGGAGTCACAGGGGATACGAGCAGTACTTC. Amino acids: CAWSHRGYEQYF.

The chain couples TRBV9 to TRBJ2-1; D might be TRBD2 (6 bases). V lost 0 bases, J lost 9 bases, and 13 bases lay in between. Per germline, CDR1 SGDLS and CDR2 YYNGEE. CDR3 size: 14 residues. The CDR3 here is CASSVVMTSGEQFF. In DNA, the CDR3 is TGTGCCAGCAGCGTAGTAATGACTAGTGGTGAGCAGTTCTTC.

J is TRBJ1-4 and V is TRBV6-1; unclear D gene. The V end lost 4 bases, the J end lost 6 bases, and 12 bases lay between the germline ends. The CDR3 totals 14 residues. Germline lookup yields CDR1 MNHNS and CDR2 SASEGT. CDR3 residues: CASSVAAGYEKLFF. The DNA of the CDR3 is TGTGCCAGCAGTGTAGCAGCGGGGTATGAAAAACTGTTTTTT.

The chain links TRBV5-6 to TRBJ2-3; TRBD1 is a possible D gene (5 bases). This CDR3 has 16 amino acids. Germline V lookup: CDR1 SGHDT, CDR2 YYEEEE. V lost 5 bases, J lost 4 bases, and 20 bases lay in between. Here the CDR3 reads CASRLRFRGAPDTQYF. CDR3 in DNA: TGTGCCAGCAGGTTGCGGTTTAGGGGCGCGCCAGATACGCAGTATTTT.

The chain couples TRBV18 to TRBJ2-5, with 7 bases that match TRBD1. Trimming at V came to 0 bases and at J to 0 bases, leaving 1 base not matched to a gene. CDR1 and CDR2 (germline): KGHSH, LQKENI. This CDR3 is 15 amino acids long. The CDR3 DNA follows: TGTGCCAGCTCACCACCGGGACAGTACCAAGAGACCCAGTACTTC. It specifies CASSPPGQYQETQYF.

The rearrangement joins TRBV9 to TRBJ2-5, with TRBD2 identical over 8 bases. Germline CDR1 and CDR2: SGDLS and YYNGEE. The CDR3 is 17 amino acids. J was trimmed by 5 bases and V by 1 base; bases with no gene match: 13. The CDR3 DNA follows: TGTGCCAGCAGCGTATCCCCTGAACGGGAGGGCCAGGAGACCCAGTACTTC. This codes for CASSVSPEREGQETQYF.

This rearrangement joins TRBV4-2 to TRBJ1-4; 7 positions match TRBD1. J gave up 5 bases and V 4 bases, and 7 bases lay outside the gene matches. CDR3 size: 15 residues. CDR1 and CDR2 from the germline V gene are LGHNA and YNFKEQ. Written as DNA, the CDR3 is TGTGCCAGCAGCCCCAGGGGGGAGGCAAATGAAAAACTGTTTTTT. Amino acid sequence: CASSPRGEANEKLFF.

This clone showed up just a few times. The chain recombines TRBV19 with TRBJ1-1; no clear D gene. This CDR3 is built from 14 residues. The germline V and J ends were trimmed by 2 bases and 4 bases, with 11 bases remaining between them. Germline lookup yields CDR1 LNHDA and CDR2 SQIVND (reference sequence). The CDR3 sequence is CASSIPGIGTEAFF. The CDR3 nucleotides are TGTGCCAGTAGTATACCCGGGATAGGCACTGAAGCTTTCTTT.

The chain is built from TRBV9 and TRBJ1-6; maybe TRBD1 (6 bases). CDR1 and CDR2 (germline): SGDLS, YYNGEE. Trimming took 5 bases from V and 5 from J, leaving 17 bases between them. CDR3 size: 16 residues. The CDR3 DNA is TGTGCCAGCAGGAGGGGGGGGCTCGGTGATAATTCACCCCTCCACTTT. Its translation: CASRRGGLGDNSPLHF.

The chain recombines TRBV5-1 with TRBJ1-3, with 9 nucleotides matching TRBD1. The CDR3 consists of 18 residues. Germline lookup yields CDR1 SGHRS and CDR2 YFSETQ. Trimming took 4 bases from V and 4 from J; bases not matched to a gene: 15. For the CDR3, the DNA is TGCGCCAGCAGCCCGGGACAGGGAACGGTAGGGAGAGGAAACACCATATATTTT. Amino acids: CASSPGQGTVGRGNTIYF.

The chain links TRBV5-5 to TRBJ1-5; TRBD1 matches at 12 bases. The CDR3 covers 11 residues. The V gene end was trimmed by 4 bases and the J gene end by 15 bases; junction bases not matched to a gene: 2. The germline gives CDR1 SGHKS, CDR2 YYEKEE (reference sequence). CDR3 region: CASSGTGGWHF. The CDR3, as DNA: TGTGCCAGCAGCGGGACAGGGGGCTGGCATTTT.

As concerns this clone: The same CDR3 also results from other DNA sequences found in this sample. The chain joins TRBV9 to TRBJ1-1; no clear D gene. CDR1 and CDR2 from the germline V gene are SGDLS and YYNGEE. The CDR3 totals 14 residues. The V end lost 0 bases, the J end lost 1 base, and 7 bases lay between the germline ends. CDR3 protein: CASSVGTRNTEAFF. DNA for the CDR3: TGTGCCAGCAGCGTAGGTACTAGGAACACTGAAGCTTTCTTT.

This clone has just a few counts. V and J are TRBV9 and TRBJ1-3, with 7 bases aligning to TRBD1. Unmatched junction bases numbered 10, after V lost 4 bases and J lost 0 bases. The CDR3 has 17 residues. The germline V gene has CDR1 SGDLS and CDR2 YYNGEE. The CDR3 DNA sequence: TGTGCCAGCAGCCCGCCCAGGACAGGTTGCTCTGGAAACACCATATATTTT. Its translation is CASSPPRTGCSGNTIYF.

The genes are TRBV5-5 and TRBJ2-1; 12 bases fit TRBD2. The germline V gene has CDR1 SGHKS and CDR2 YYEKEE (reference sequence). The CDR3 consists of 19 residues. The junction had 13 bases not matched to a gene; V was cut back by 0 bases and J by 6 bases. As DNA, the CDR3 is TGTGCCAGCAGCTTGGTGGCTAGCGGGGGGGTGGGGGACTTCAATGAGCAGTTCTTC. This encodes CASSLVASGGVGDFNEQFF.

The chain employs TRBV7-2 and TRBJ1-1; 7 bases line up with TRBD1. Germline lookup yields CDR1 SGHTA and CDR2 FQGNSA. V was pared by 5 bases and J by 5 bases, with 5 bases of the junction left unmatched. This CDR3 region has 13 residues. The CDR3 loop is CASSTQGSTEAFF. DNA for the CDR3: TGTGCCAGCAGCACACAGGGGAGTACTGAAGCTTTCTTT. Supplemented by reference TRBV7-2 and TRBJ1-1, the full variable domain reads GAGVSQSPSNKVTEKGKDVELRCDPISGHTALYWYRQSLGQGLEFLIYFQGNSAPDKSGLPSDRFSAERTGGSVSTLTIQRTQQEDSAVYLCASSTQGSTEAFFGQGTRLTVV.

The V and J genes are TRBV29-1 and TRBJ2-1; D remains unclear. Germline assignment: CDR1 SQVTM and CDR2 ANQGSEA. Trimming shortened V by 7 bases and J by 3 bases, and 16 bases separated the two germline ends. This CDR3 comprises 14 residues. The CDR3 is CSAGRFSDYNEQFF. In DNA form, the CDR3 reads TGCAGCGCGGGTAGGTTCTCGGACTACAATGAGCAGTTCTTC.

The V and J genes are TRBV6-5 and TRBJ2-7; TRBD1 matches 8 bases. V lost 2 bases, J lost 4 bases, and 4 bases stayed unmatched. Germline CDR1 reads MNHEY; CDR2 reads SVGAGI. The CDR3 is made up of 14 amino acids. In nucleotides, the CDR3 is TGTGCCAGCAGTTACGACAGGGGAAGATACGAGCAGTACTTC. It yields the protein CASSYDRGRYEQYF.

The chain links TRBV27 to TRBJ1-1; D unclear. Trimming left V 5 bases short and J 4 bases short, with 11 bases between. The CDR3 extends over 13 amino acids. In germline, CDR1 is MNHEY, CDR2 SMNVEV (reference sequence). The chain's CDR3 is CASSDIMSTEAFF. CDR3 nucleotides: TGTGCCAGCAGTGATATTATGAGCACTGAAGCTTTCTTT.